This T cell receptor (beta chain) was observed in a study of CD8+ T cells in alopecia areata. Overall study: Each day, treated patients took oral tofacitinib twice, at 5 to 10 mg per dose.

cDNA serving as the sequencing template came from extracted, reverse transcribed RNA. This table comes from immunoSEQ multiplex PCR, and its TCRdb copy is limited to in-frame clones, with some not included. This sample carries 150,000 to 200,000 clones, approximately 59% of them seen once, and the ten largest clones take roughly 14%. Findings of the study overall: Clonality was higher in lesional than normal scalp, especially in alopecia totalis/universalis. TCRs were shared less clearly across patients than in mice, possibly for HLA-related reasons.

Alopecia areata patients provided lesional scalp punch biopsies and peripheral blood, both collected for the study. This clone was recorded a few times. Its antigen is not identified. The sequence was obtained from a human donor with alopecia areata. Sequenced material: CD4+ T cells sorted from blood, taken at week 0.

The CDR3 is CASSPTGGAYEQYF. For the CDR3, the DNA is TGCGCCAGCAGCCCCACGGGAGGGGCCTACGAGCAGTACTTC. This chain connects TRBV5-1 to TRBJ2-7; 8 bases are shared with TRBD2. With 4 bases clipped from V and 2 bases from J, the junction kept 5 bases outside the gene matches. The length of the CDR3 is 14 residues. CDR1 SGHRS and CDR2 YFSETQ come from the germline V gene.